The 32 T cell receptor beta chains below all came from one sample that was sequenced in a study of CXCR3-negative and CXCR3-positive naive CD8 T cells. All TRB cDNA libraries came from 5' RACE performed with UMI labels. No DNA is given; TCRdb re-called the 5' RACE reads and lists each CDR3 protein once. Recorded here are tens of thousands of distinct CDR3 sequences; the top ten clones represent around a quarter. Sequenced material: memory CD8+ T cells from blood. The receptors come from a human donor in good health. Some clones in this sample may be carry-over from other donors' samples.

The chain employs TRBV20-1 and TRBJ1-1; TCRdb proposes TRBD1, but this gene call is untestable without DNA. This CDR3 region has 14 residues. Germline CDR1 and CDR2: DFQATT and SNEGSKA (reference sequence). CDR3 region: CSARAPRDSHEAFF.

This chain connects TRBV14 to TRBJ2-1. The CDR3 has 14 amino acids. Looked up from germline, CDR1 is SGHDN and CDR2 is FVKESK. CDR3 sequence reads: CASSQWYSLNEQFF.

The genes are TRBV28 and TRBJ1-6; the TRBD1 assignment by TCRdb is unverifiable without DNA. This CDR3 has 13 amino acids. The germline CDR1 and CDR2 sequences are MDHEN and SYDVKM. This CDR3 reads CASWGGERPPLHF.

The CDR3 sequence is CASSLGDTAYEQYF. The chain joins TRBV7-9 to TRBJ2-7; lacking DNA, the TRBD1 call made by TCRdb goes unchecked. The CDR3 covers 14 residues. Germline V gene data show CDR1 as SEHNR and CDR2 as FQNEAQ (reference sequence). Drawing the rest from reference TRBV7-9 and TRBJ2-7, the complete variable domain is DTGVSQNPRHKITKRGQNVTFRCDPISEHNRLYWYRQTLGQGPEFLTYFQNEAQLEKSRLLSDRFSAERPKGSFSTLEIQRTEQGDSAMYLCASSLGDTAYEQYFGPGTRLTVT.

CDR3 in amino acids: CASSIDSLTDTQYF. The chain links TRBV7-9 to TRBJ2-3; no DNA is available, so the TRBD1 call from TCRdb remains unchecked. Germline V gene data show CDR1 as SEHNR and CDR2 as FQNEAQ (reference sequence). The CDR3 length is 14 residues.

The chain uses TRBV2 and TRBJ2-2; TCRdb outputs TRBD1, but without DNA this stays unchecked. Per germline, CDR1 SNHLY and CDR2 FYNNEI. CDR3 size: 16 residues. The CDR3 is CASSEAAGVWTGELFF.

The rearrangement links TRBV28 to TRBJ2-7; TCRdb's assignment of TRBD2 cannot be checked, as there is no DNA. CDR1 is MDHEN and CDR2 is SYDVKM in the germline V gene. The CDR3 length is 15 residues. The CDR3 region is CASREGTSGIYEQYF.

V is TRBV5-1 and J is TRBJ1-1. The CDR3 is 13 residues long. Germline V lookup: CDR1 SGHRS, CDR2 YFSETQ. This CDR3 is CASSLDEGTEAFF.

The chain joins TRBV14 to TRBJ2-1; TCRdb indicates TRBD2, and absent DNA this call remains unverified. CDR3 length: 15 amino acids. The germline V gene encodes CDR1 SGHDN and CDR2 FVKESK. CDR3 residues: CASSQDWRDYNEQFF. Supplemented by reference TRBV14 and TRBJ2-1, the full variable domain reads EAGVTQFPSHSVIEKGQTVTLRCDPISGHDNLYWYRRVMGKEIKFLLHFVKESKQDESGMPNNRFLAERTGGTYSTLKVQPAELEDSGVYFCASSQDWRDYNEQFFGPGTRLTVL.

This chain joins TRBV7-8 and TRBJ2-7. This CDR3 contains 13 residues. The V gene's germline CDR1 is SGHVS and CDR2 FQNEAQ. The CDR3 protein is CASSDRISYEQYF. The full variable domain, its missing parts supplied by reference TRBV7-8 and TRBJ2-7, is GAGVSQSPRYKVAKRGQDVALRCDPISGHVSLFWYQQALGQGPEFLTYFQNEAQLDKSGLPSDRFFAERPEGSVSTLKIQRTQQEDSAVYLCASSDRISYEQYFGPGTRLTVT.

The V and J genes are TRBV6-5 and TRBJ2-1; the D gene TCRdb calls, TRBD1, cannot be checked with no DNA. Germline-derived CDR1 and CDR2 are MNHEY and SVGAGI. CDR3 length equals 15 residues. The CDR3 reads CASSPPGTLNNEQFF.

The rearrangement links TRBV5-4 to TRBJ2-3; the TRBD2 assignment by TCRdb is unverifiable without DNA. This CDR3 region has 15 residues. CDR1 is SGHNT, CDR2 YYREEE, per germline (reference sequence). The CDR3 loop reads CASGPAGASTDTQYF.

The CDR3 protein is CAISEGPGLAGVTDTQYF. This chain connects TRBV10-3 to TRBJ2-3; TCRdb reports TRBD2, a call that lacks DNA to check it against. The CDR3 is 18 residues long. Germline V gene lookup returns CDR1 ENHRY and CDR2 SYGVKD.

The chain links TRBV18 to TRBJ2-2. The germline CDR1 and CDR2 sequences are KGHSH and LQKENI. The CDR3 runs to 12 residues. The CDR3 region is CASLSNTGELFF.

The chain recombines TRBV29-1 with TRBJ2-7. This CDR3 spans 11 amino acids. CDR1 SQVTM and CDR2 ANQGSEA come from the germline V gene. Here the CDR3 reads CSVEGSYEQYF.

The chain carries TRBV29-1 and TRBJ1-2. Germline V lookup: CDR1 SQVTM, CDR2 ANQGSEA. CDR3 size: 17 residues. CDR3 residues: CSVEALRSMETNDGYTF.

The CDR3 region is CSVAITSGALETQYF. V gene TRBV29-1 combines with J gene TRBJ2-5; TCRdb's D call of TRBD2 is untestable without DNA. Germline-derived CDR1 and CDR2 are SQVTM and ANQGSEA. The CDR3 covers 15 residues.

J is TRBJ2-3 and V is TRBV10-3; absent DNA, TCRdb's TRBD2 call cannot be checked. This CDR3 has 16 amino acids. Germline V gene lookup returns CDR1 ENHRY and CDR2 SYGVKD. The CDR3 loop is CAISSTLAGSGDTQYF.

This rearrangement joins TRBV11-3 to TRBJ2-5. The CDR3 has 16 amino acids. CDR1 is SGHNT and CDR2 is YENEEA in the germline V gene. The CDR3 here is CASSSTTITTQETQYF.

This rearrangement joins TRBV6-5 to TRBJ1-5. CDR1 and CDR2 (germline): MNHEY, SVGAGI. The CDR3 is 12 amino acids. CDR3 amino acids: CASSSGIQPQHF.

This rearrangement joins TRBV28 to TRBJ2-5. The CDR3 consists of 13 residues. CDR1 is MDHEN, CDR2 SYDVKM, per germline. The CDR3 sequence: CASYEEVQETQYF.

The chain combines TRBV3-1 with TRBJ2-1. The CDR3 has 15 residues. The germline CDR1 and CDR2 sequences are LGHDT and YNNKEL (reference sequence). CDR3 sequence reads: CASSQAWGTYNEQFF.

The rearrangement uses TRBV29-1 and TRBJ2-5; there is no DNA to check the TCRdb D call of TRBD1. The CDR3 length is 15 residues. Germline values: CDR1 SQVTM, CDR2 ANQGSEA. The CDR3 sequence: CSVVINRGRRETQYF. The full variable domain, completed using reference TRBV29-1 and TRBJ2-5, is SAVISQKPSRDICQRGTSLTIQCQVDSQVTMMFWYRQQPGQSLTLIATANQGSEATYESGFVIDKFPISRPNLTFSTLTVSNMSPEDSSIYLCSVVINRGRRETQYFGPGTRLLVL.

The chain couples TRBV12-5 to TRBJ1-5; TCRdb's D call, TRBD1, is unchecked because there is no DNA. The CDR3 covers 14 residues. CDR1 LGHNT and CDR2 FRNRAP come from the germline V gene. CDR3 sequence reads: CASGFGDVDQPQHF.

The V call is TRBV20-1, the J call TRBJ1-1; TCRdb names TRBD1, which stays unverified in the absence of DNA. Germline CDR1 reads DFQATT; CDR2 reads SNEGSKA (reference sequence). There are 14 residues in the CDR3. This chain's CDR3 is CSARVPGRNTEAFF.

V gene TRBV7-6 combines with J gene TRBJ2-7; TCRdb indicates TRBD1, and absent DNA this call remains unverified. Per germline, CDR1 SGHVS and CDR2 FNYEAQ. The CDR3 sequence is 16 residues long. The CDR3 loop is CASSLSGGLVSYEQYF.

The chain joins TRBV11-3 to TRBJ2-2. The germline CDR1 and CDR2 sequences are SGHNT and YENEEA. The CDR3 runs 15 residues. This chain's CDR3 is CASSLYRGNTGELFF.

The V call is TRBV6-5, the J call TRBJ1-5; TCRdb names TRBD1, which stays unverified in the absence of DNA. The CDR3 extends over 15 amino acids. Germline V gene lookup returns CDR1 MNHEY and CDR2 SVGAGI. The CDR3 is CASSYGRESNQPQHF.

V usage is TRBV29-1 and J usage is TRBJ2-7. Germline CDR1 reads SQVTM; CDR2 reads ANQGSEA. The CDR3 is made up of 12 amino acids. Here the CDR3 reads CSVVSSDYEQYF.

The chain has TRBV6-5 and TRBJ2-5; TCRdb gives TRBD1 as the D gene, but with no DNA this cannot be confirmed. The CDR3 is 15 residues long. Looked up from germline, CDR1 is MNHEY and CDR2 is SVGAGI. This CDR3 reads CASSPRDRGSETQYF.

This chain uses TRBV7-9 with TRBJ2-7. Per germline, CDR1 SEHNR and CDR2 FQNEAQ (reference sequence). The CDR3 covers 14 residues. The CDR3 sequence is CASSLGHNTYEQYF.

This clonotype registers medium-sized (0.01 to 0.1%) by frequency. V gene TRBV25-1 combines with J gene TRBJ1-1; the TCRdb call, TRBD1, lacks DNA for checking. Germline lookup yields CDR1 MGHDK and CDR2 SYGVNS. The CDR3 sequence is 15 residues long. The CDR3: CASSEYGGTGTEAFF.